This TCR beta chain was captured in a study of control samples from healthy donors and cancer patients. Trimming shortened V by 4 bases and J by 4 bases, and 8 bases separated the two germline ends. Germline loops: CDR1 SGHRS, CDR2 YFSETQ. The CDR3 loop spans 13 amino acids. Using immunoSEQ multiplex PCR, the repertoire was profiled, and TCRdb retains in-frame clones only, with some absent. The sample has about 83,000 clones; 90% to 95% are singletons. Sequenced: blood. This sequence joins TRBV5-1 and TRBJ2-2; D is unresolved. The receptor's source is a man younger than 40 in good health. The CDR3 nucleotides read TGCGCCAGCAGCGAAGCAGTCACCGGGGAGCTGTTTTTT. It codes for CASSEAVTGELFF.